These 12 T cell receptor beta chains share one sample of origin, sequenced in a study of cytomegalovirus exposure and HLA in healthy donors. Use of 60 Vbeta and 13 Jbeta primers characterized the PCR. Some clones are missing from TCRdb's copy, which holds only in-frame ones; the method was immunoSEQ multiplex PCR. The sample has over 150,000 clones; more than 60% are singletons. Sequenced input: PBMCs. These receptors came from a woman aged 60-75 years in good health and CMV-seropositive.

V is TRBV7-2 and J is TRBJ2-5, with 12 bases lining up with TRBD2. With 5 bases clipped from V and 0 bases from J, the junction kept 7 bases outside the gene matches. Germline-derived CDR1 and CDR2 are SGHTA and FQGNSA. The CDR3 contains 17 residues. Here the CDR3 DNA reads TGTGCCAGCAGCGAATCTGGACTAGCGGGGAACCAAGAGACCCAGTACTTC. It specifies CASSESGLAGNQETQYF.

The chain links TRBV5-8 to TRBJ2-2, with D perhaps TRBD1 (6 bases). The V end lost 0 bases, the J end lost 2 bases, and 8 bases lay between the germline ends. The CDR3 is 15 amino acids. The germline V gene encodes CDR1 SGHTS and CDR2 YDEGEE. The CDR3 DNA reads TGTGCCAGCAGCTTGGTGGGGGCAAACACCGGGGAGCTGTTTTTT. Its translation is CASSLVGANTGELFF.

The chain combines TRBV30 with TRBJ1-1; no firm D call. The length of the CDR3 is 13 residues. Germline CDR1 is GTSNPN and CDR2 is SVGIG (reference sequence). Trimming removed 0 bases at V and 4 bases at J, with 9 bases between. The CDR3 coding sequence is TGTGCCTGGAGTGTGGCCGGGAGCACTGAAGCTTTCTTT. Translating gives CAWSVAGSTEAFF.

CDR3 DNA: TGCGCCAGCAGCCCTCCTTCTGGGGGCGGGGGGATGAACACTGAAGCTTTCTTT. This translates into CASSPPSGGGGMNTEAFF. The V gene is TRBV4-1, the J gene TRBJ1-1, with D maybe TRBD1 (6 bases). This CDR3 comprises 18 residues. Trimming removed 4 bases at V and 0 bases at J, with 21 bases between. The germline V gene encodes CDR1 MGHRA and CDR2 YSYEKL.

The chain recombines TRBV7-2 with TRBJ2-7; TRBD2 aligns across 11 bases. Germline CDR1 SGHTA, CDR2 FQGNSA. The CDR3 sequence is 14 residues long. V was clipped by 5 bases and J by 3 bases; unmatched bases: 3. CDR3 loop: CASSPGLAGYEQYF. CDR3 in DNA: TGTGCCAGCAGCCCAGGACTAGCGGGCTACGAGCAGTACTTC.

Details on this clone: Other DNA sequences in this sample translate to the same CDR3. This rearrangement joins TRBV30 to TRBJ2-5; tentative D call: TRBD2 (6 bases). There are 13 residues in the CDR3. Trimming cost V 5 bases and J 5 bases, with 15 bases left between them. From germline, CDR1 is GTSNPN and CDR2 SVGIG (reference sequence). CDR3 in DNA: TGTGCCTGGGAAGGGGCGGGATGGGAGACCCAGTACTTC. This codes for CAWEGAGWETQYF.

This clone was observed a handful of times. The chain links TRBV30 to TRBJ2-3; TRBD2 matches at 9 bases. The trim removed 0 bases at V and 2 bases at J, leaving 3 bases unmatched. This CDR3 comprises 15 residues. Germline V lookup: CDR1 GTSNPN, CDR2 SVGIG (reference sequence). CDR3 in amino acids: CAWSVLAGHTDTQYF. CDR3 nucleotides: TGTGCCTGGAGTGTTCTAGCGGGACACACAGATACGCAGTATTTT.

The J gene is TRBJ2-2, the V gene TRBV18; the D gene is possibly TRBD1 (5 bases). V lost 3 bases to trimming and J lost 5 bases, with 7 bases between them. The CDR3 extends over 13 amino acids. The germline CDR1 and CDR2 sequences are KGHSH and LQKENI. CDR3 sequence reads: CASSPTGTGELFF. The CDR3 region has the DNA TGTGCCAGCTCACCCACAGGAACCGGGGAGCTGTTTTTT.

The V call is TRBV9, the J call TRBJ2-2, with 7 bases lining up with TRBD1. The CDR3 loop spans 16 amino acids. The germline V gene has CDR1 SGDLS and CDR2 YYNGEE. Trimming cost V 4 bases and J 2 bases; bases outside gene matches: 8. CDR3 in DNA: TGTGCCAGCAGCCCGGGACAGAGGGTTAACACCGGGGAGCTGTTTTTT. Translated, it gives CASSPGQRVNTGELFF.

The chain is built from TRBV9 and TRBJ2-1; TRBD1 might be the D (6 bases). Germline CDR1 and CDR2: SGDLS and YYNGEE. CDR3 length: 17 amino acids. The ends were cut back, 0 bases at V and 12 bases at J, with 25 bases in the middle. The CDR3 region has the DNA TGTGCCAGCAGCGTAGGATCTCTAGGGGGAATCGATTCAGGGCAGTTCTTC. This encodes CASSVGSLGGIDSGQFF.

CDR3 protein: CASSIIGGGDQPQHF. CDR3 nucleotide sequence: TGTGCCAGTAGTATAATAGGGGGCGGGGATCAGCCCCAGCATTTT. The chain employs TRBV19 and TRBJ1-5, with 7 bases identical to TRBD1. The germline CDR1 and CDR2 sequences are LNHDA and SQIVND (reference sequence). J lost 5 bases, V lost 2 bases, and 6 bases had no gene match. CDR3 length equals 15 residues.

The table lists this clone with a few counts. The chain is built from TRBV5-6 and TRBJ1-2; TRBD1 is a possible D gene (6 bases). The CDR3 covers 14 residues. With 1 base removed from V and 11 bases from J, the gap between germline ends came to 18 bases. Germline CDR1 is SGHDT and CDR2 is YYEEEE. CDR3 loop: CASSLIRDNTRYTF. The DNA of the CDR3 is TGTGCCAGCAGCTTGATTCGGGACAATACTCGTTACACCTTC.